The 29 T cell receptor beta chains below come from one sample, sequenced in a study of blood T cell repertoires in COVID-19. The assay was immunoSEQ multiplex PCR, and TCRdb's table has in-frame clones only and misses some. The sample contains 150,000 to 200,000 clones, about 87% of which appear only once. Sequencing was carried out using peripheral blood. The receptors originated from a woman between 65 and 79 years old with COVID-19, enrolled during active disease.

The CDR3 DNA reads as TGTGCCAGCAGTTTCAGGGATTCGACTGAAGCTTTCTTT. It encodes CASSFRDSTEAFF. The V and J genes are TRBV6-6 and TRBJ1-1, with D possibly TRBD1 on 5 matching bases. Trimming removed 4 bases from V and 5 bases from J, with 11 bases in between. The CDR3 spans 13 residues. In germline, CDR1 is MNHNY, CDR2 SVGAGI (reference sequence).

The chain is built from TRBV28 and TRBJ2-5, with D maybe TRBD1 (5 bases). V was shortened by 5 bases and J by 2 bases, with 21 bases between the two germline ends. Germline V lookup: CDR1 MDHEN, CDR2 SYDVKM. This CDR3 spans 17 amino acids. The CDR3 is CASSTGPPVGKQETQYF. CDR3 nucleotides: TGTGCCAGCAGTACAGGCCCCCCTGTGGGAAAACAAGAGACCCAGTACTTC.

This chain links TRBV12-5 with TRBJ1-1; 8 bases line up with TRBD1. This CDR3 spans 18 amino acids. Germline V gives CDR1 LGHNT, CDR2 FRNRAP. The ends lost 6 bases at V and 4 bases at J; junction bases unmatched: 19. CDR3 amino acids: CASGLTGTGVFVGTEAFF. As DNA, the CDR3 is TGTGCTAGTGGACTAACCGGGACAGGTGTCTTCGTGGGCACTGAAGCTTTCTTT.

The CDR3 coding sequence is TGCGCCAGCAGCCAAGAGGGGGCCGTAGGCACTGAAGCTTTCTTT. This translates into CASSQEGAVGTEAFF. This chain connects TRBV4-3 to TRBJ1-1; tentative D call: TRBD1 (6 bases). The CDR3 contains 15 residues. V dropped 0 bases and J dropped 4 bases, with 12 bases sitting between them. Germline V CDR1 and CDR2: LGHNA, YSLEER.

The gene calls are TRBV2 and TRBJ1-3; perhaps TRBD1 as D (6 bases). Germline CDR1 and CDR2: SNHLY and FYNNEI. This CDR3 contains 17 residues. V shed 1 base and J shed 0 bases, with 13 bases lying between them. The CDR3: CASSEGGGVGSGNTIYF. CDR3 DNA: TGTGCCAGCAGTGAAGGAGGGGGGGTAGGCTCTGGAAACACCATATATTTT.

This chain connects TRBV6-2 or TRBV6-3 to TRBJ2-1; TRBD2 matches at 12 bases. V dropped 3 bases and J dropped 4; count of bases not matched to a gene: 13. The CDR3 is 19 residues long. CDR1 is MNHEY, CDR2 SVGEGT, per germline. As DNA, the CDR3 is TGTGCCAGCAGTTATCACAGGGTCTCGACTAGCGGGAGTTACAATGAGCAGTTCTTC. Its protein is CASSYHRVSTSGSYNEQFF.

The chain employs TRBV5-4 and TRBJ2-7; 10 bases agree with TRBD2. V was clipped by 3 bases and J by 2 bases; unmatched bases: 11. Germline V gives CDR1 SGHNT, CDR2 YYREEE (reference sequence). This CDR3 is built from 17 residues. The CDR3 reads CASSSGSSSGRPYEQYF. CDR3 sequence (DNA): TGTGCCAGCAGCTCAGGTAGTTCTAGCGGGAGACCCTACGAGCAGTACTTC.

The CDR3 here is CASSPRLRQGHEQYF. The CDR3 DNA reads as TGTGCCAGCTCACCACGCTTGCGGCAGGGCCACGAGCAGTACTTC. This chain connects TRBV18 to TRBJ2-7, with a possible D match to TRBD1 (5 bases). CDR3 length equals 15 residues. V shed 1 base and J shed 5 bases, with 15 bases lying between them. Germline V lookup: CDR1 KGHSH, CDR2 LQKENI.

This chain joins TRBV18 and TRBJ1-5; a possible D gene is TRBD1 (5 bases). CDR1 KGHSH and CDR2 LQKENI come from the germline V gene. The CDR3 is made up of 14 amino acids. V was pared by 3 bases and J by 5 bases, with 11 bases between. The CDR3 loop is CASSPRSGDQPQHF. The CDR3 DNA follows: TGTGCCAGCTCACCGAGGTCGGGGGATCAGCCCCAGCATTTT.

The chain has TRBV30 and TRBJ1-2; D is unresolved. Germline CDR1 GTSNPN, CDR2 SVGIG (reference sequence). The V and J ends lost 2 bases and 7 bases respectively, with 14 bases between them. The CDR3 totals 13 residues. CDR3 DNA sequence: TGTGCCTGGAGTCGCCAGCCCCGGGGTGGCTACACCTTC. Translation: CAWSRQPRGGYTF.

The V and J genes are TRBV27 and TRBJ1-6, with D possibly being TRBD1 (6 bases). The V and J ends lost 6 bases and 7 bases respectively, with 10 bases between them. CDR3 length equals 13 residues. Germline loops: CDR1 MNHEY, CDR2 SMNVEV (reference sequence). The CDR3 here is CASRGQPNSPLHF. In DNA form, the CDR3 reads TGTGCCAGCAGAGGACAGCCAAATTCACCCCTCCACTTT.

The CDR3 DNA follows: TGTGCCAGCAAGGGAGGGAATCAGCCCCAGCATTTT. Protein sequence: CASKGGNQPQHF. V is TRBV6-5 and J is TRBJ1-5; D is ambiguous. Germline V gives CDR1 MNHEY, CDR2 SVGAGI. Deletions cut 7 bases from V and 4 bases from J, with 8 bases between. The CDR3 has 12 amino acids.

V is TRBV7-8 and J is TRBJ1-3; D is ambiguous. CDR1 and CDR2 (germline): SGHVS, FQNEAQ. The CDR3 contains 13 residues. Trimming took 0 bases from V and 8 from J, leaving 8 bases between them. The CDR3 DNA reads TGTGCCAGCAGCTTAGCTTCCTCGGACACCATATATTTT. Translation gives CASSLASSDTIYF.

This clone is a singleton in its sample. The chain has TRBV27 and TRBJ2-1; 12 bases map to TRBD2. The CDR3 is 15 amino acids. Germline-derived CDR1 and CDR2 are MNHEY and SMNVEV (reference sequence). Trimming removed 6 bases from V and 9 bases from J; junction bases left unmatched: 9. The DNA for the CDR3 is TGTGCCAGCAGGAAGTTGACTAGCGGGAGCGGTGAGCAGTTCTTC. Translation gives CASRKLTSGSGEQFF.

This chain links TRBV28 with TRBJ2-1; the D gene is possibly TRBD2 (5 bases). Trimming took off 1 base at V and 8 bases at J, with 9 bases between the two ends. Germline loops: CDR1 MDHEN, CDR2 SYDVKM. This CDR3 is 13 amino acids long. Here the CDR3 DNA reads TGTGCCAGCAGTTTATCCGGGGTCGATGAGCAGTTCTTC. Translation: CASSLSGVDEQFF.

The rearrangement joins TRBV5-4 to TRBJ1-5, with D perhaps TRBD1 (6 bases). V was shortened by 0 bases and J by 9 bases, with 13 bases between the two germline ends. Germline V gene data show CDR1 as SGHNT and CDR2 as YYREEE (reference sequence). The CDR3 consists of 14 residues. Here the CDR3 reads CASSLDRASGPQHF. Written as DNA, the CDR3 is TGTGCCAGCAGCTTGGACAGGGCTTCGGGGCCCCAGCATTTT. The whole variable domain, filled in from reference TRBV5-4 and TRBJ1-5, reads ETGVTQSPTHLIKTRGQQVTLRCSSQSGHNTVSWYQQALGQGPQFIFQYYREEENGRGNFPPRFSGLQFPNYSSELNVNALELDDSALYLCASSLDRASGPQHFGDGTRLSIL.

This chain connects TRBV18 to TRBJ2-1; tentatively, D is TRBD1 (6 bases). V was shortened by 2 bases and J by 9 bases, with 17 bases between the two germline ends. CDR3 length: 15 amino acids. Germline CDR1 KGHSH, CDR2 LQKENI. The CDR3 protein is CASSPTSALGGEQFF. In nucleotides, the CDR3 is TGTGCCAGCTCACCAACTAGTGCCTTAGGGGGTGAGCAGTTCTTC. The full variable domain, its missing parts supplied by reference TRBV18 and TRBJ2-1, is NAGVMQNPRHLVRRRGQEARLRCSPMKGHSHVYWYRQLPEEGLKFMVYLQKENIIDESGMPKERFSAEFPKEGPSILRIQQVVRGDSAAYFCASSPTSALGGEQFFGPGTRLTVL.

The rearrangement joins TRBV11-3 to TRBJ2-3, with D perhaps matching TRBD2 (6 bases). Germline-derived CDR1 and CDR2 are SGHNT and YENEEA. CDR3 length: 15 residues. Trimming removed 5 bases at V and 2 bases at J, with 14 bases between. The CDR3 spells CASSPYSGDTDTQYF. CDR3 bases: TGTGCCAGCAGCCCGTATAGCGGTGACACAGATACGCAGTATTTT.

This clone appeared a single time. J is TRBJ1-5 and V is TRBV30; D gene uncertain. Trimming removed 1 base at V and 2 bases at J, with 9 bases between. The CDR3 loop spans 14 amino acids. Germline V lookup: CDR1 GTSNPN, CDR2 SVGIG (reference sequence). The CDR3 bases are TGTGCCTGGAGTGGGGCCGCCGGCAATCAGCCCCAGCATTTT. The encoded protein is CAWSGAAGNQPQHF.

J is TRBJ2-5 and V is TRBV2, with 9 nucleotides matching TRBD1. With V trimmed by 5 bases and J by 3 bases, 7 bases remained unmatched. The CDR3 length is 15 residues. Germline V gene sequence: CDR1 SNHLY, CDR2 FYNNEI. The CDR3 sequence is CASSQRQGGEETQYF. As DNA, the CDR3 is TGTGCCAGCAGTCAGCGACAGGGGGGTGAAGAGACCCAGTACTTC.

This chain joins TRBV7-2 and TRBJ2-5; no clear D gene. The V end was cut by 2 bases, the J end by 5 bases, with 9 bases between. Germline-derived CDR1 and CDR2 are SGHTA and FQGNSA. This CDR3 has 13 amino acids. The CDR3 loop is CASSLPLPETQYF. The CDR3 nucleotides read TGTGCCAGCAGCTTACCCCTCCCGGAGACCCAGTACTTC.

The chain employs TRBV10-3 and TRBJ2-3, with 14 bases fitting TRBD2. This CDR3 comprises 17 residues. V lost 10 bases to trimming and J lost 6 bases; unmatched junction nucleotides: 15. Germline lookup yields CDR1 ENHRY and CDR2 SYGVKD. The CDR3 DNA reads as TGTGCCACCCGACTAGCGGGAGGGCCTTTCGGAATTGATACGCAGTATTTT. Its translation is CATRLAGGPFGIDTQYF.

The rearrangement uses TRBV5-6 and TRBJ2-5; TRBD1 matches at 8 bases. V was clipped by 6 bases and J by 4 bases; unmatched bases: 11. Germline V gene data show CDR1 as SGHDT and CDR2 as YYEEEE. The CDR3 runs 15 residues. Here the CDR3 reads CASTNWGGQGETQYF. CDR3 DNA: TGTGCCAGCACCAATTGGGGTGGACAGGGAGAGACCCAGTACTTC.

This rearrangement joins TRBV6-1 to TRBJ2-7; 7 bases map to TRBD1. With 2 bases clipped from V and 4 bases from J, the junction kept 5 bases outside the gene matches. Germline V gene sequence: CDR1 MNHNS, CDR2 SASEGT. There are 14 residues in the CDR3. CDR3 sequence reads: CASSEQGVRYEQYF. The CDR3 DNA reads TGTGCCAGCAGTGAACAGGGGGTAAGGTACGAGCAGTACTTC.

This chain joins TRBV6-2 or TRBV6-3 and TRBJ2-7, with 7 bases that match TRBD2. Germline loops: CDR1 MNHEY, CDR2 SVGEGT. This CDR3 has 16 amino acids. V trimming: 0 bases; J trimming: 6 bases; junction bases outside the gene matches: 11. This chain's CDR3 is CASSYSFIRLAGEQYF. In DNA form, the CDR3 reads TGTGCCAGCAGTTACTCGTTTATCCGACTAGCAGGCGAGCAGTACTTC.

CDR3 residues: CASSLAGTGRTDTQYF. The CDR3 DNA reads as TGCGCCAGCAGCTTGGCCGGGACAGGGCGCACAGATACGCAGTATTTT. The J gene is TRBJ2-3, the V gene TRBV5-1; TRBD1 matches at 9 bases. CDR3 length equals 16 residues. Germline-derived CDR1 and CDR2 are SGHRS and YFSETQ. V shed 0 bases and J 1 base; nucleotides not matched to a gene: 3.

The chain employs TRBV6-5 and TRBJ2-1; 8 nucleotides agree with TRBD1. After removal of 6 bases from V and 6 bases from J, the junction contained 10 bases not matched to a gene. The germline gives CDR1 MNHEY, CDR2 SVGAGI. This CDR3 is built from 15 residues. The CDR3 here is CASRDTGGPSNEQFF. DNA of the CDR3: TGTGCCAGCAGGGATACAGGGGGTCCCTCCAATGAGCAGTTCTTC.

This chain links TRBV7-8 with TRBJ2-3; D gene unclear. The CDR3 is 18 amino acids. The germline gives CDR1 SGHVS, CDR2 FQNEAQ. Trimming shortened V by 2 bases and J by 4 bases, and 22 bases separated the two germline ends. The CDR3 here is CASSLRQESAVKPDTQYF. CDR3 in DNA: TGTGCCAGCAGCTTAAGACAAGAATCCGCTGTGAAACCAGATACGCAGTATTTT.

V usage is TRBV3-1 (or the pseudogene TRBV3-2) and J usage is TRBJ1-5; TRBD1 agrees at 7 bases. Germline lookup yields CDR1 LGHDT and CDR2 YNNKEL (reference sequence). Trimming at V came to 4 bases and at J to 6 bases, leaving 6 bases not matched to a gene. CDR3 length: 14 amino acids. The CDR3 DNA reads TGTGCCAGCAGCCCCAGTAACAGGGGTCAGCCCCAGCATTTT. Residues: CASSPSNRGQPQHF.